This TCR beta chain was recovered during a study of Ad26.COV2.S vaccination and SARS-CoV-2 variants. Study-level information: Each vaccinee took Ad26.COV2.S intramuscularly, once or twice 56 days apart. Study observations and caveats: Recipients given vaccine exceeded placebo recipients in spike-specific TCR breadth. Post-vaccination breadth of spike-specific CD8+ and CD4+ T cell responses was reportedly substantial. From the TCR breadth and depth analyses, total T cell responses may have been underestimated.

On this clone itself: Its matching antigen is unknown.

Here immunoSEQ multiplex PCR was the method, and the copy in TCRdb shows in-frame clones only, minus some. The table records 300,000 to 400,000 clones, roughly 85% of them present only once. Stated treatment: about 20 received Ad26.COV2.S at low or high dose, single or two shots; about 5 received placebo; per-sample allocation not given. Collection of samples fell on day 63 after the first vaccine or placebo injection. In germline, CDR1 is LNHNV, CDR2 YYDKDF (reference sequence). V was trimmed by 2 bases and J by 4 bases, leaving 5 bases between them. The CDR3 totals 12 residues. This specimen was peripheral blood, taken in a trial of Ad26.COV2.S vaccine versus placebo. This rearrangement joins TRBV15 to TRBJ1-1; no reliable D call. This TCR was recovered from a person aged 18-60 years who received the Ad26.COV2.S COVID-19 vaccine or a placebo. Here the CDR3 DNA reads TGTGCCACCAGCAGATCCCCCACTGAAGCTTTCTTT. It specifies CATSRSPTEAFF.